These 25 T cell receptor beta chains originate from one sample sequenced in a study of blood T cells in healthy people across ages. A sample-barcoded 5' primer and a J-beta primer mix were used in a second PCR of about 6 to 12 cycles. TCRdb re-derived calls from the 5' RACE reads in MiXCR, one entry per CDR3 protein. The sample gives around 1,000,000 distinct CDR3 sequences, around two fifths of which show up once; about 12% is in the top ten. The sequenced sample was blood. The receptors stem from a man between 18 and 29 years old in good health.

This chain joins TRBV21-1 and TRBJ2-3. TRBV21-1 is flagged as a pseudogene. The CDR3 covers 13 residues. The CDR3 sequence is CASSQKVLNTQYF. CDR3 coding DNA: TGTGCCAGCAGCCAAAAGGTGCTCAATACGCAGTATTTT.

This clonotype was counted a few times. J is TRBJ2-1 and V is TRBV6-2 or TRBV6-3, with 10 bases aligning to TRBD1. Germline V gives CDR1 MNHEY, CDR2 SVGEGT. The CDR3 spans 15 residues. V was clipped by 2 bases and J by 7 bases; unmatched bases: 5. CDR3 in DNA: TGTGCCAGCAGTTACGGGACAGGGGTGGTGAATGAGCAGTTCTTC. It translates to CASSYGTGVVNEQFF.

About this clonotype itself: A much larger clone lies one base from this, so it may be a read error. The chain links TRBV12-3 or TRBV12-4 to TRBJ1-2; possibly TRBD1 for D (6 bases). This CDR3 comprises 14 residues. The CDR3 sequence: CARSLGTGPYGYTF. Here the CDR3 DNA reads TGTGCCCGCAGTTTAGGTACAGGGCCCTATGGCTACACCTTC.

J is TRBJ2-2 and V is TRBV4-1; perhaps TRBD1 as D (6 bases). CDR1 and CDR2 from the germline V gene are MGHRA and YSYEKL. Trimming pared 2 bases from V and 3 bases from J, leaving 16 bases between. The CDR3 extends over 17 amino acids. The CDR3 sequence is CASSQNPTGTDTGELFF. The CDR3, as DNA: TGCGCCAGCAGCCAAAATCCCACAGGGACGGACACCGGGGAGCTGTTTTTT.

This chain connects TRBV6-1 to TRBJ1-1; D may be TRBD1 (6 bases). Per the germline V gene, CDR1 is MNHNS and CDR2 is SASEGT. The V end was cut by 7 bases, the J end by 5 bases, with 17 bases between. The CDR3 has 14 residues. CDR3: CASKNSGAGTEAFF. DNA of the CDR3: TGTGCCAGCAAGAATTCAGGGGCGGGTACTGAAGCTTTCTTT.

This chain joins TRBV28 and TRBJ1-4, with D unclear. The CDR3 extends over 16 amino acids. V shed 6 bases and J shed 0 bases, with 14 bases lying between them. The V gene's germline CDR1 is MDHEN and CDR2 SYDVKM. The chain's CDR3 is CASSLYLGSTNEKLFF. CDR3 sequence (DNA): TGTGCCAGCAGCCTATATCTGGGCTCAACTAATGAAAAACTGTTTTTT.

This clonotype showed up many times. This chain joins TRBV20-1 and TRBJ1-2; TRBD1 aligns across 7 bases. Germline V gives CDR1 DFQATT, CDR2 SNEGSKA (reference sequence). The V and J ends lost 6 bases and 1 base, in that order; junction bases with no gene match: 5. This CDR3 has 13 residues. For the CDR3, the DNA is TGCAGTGCCAGGGACAGCGTTAACTATGGCTACACCTTC. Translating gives CSARDSVNYGYTF.

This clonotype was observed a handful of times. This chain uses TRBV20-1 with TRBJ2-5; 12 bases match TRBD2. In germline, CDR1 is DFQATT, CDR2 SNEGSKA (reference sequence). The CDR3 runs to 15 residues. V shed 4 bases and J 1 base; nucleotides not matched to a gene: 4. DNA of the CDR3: TGCAGTGCTACCCGGACTAGCGGGGTCCAAGAGACCCAGTACTTC. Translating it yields CSATRTSGVQETQYF.

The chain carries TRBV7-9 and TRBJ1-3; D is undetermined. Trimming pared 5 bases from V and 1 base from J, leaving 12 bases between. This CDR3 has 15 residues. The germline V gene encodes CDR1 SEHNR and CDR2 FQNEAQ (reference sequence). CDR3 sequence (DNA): TGTGCCAGCAGCCCGACTAGGGTGTCTGGAAACACCATATATTTT. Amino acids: CASSPTRVSGNTIYF. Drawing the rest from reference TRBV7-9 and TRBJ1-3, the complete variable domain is DTGVSQNPRHKITKRGQNVTFRCDPISEHNRLYWYRQTLGQGPEFLTYFQNEAQLEKSRLLSDRFSAERPKGSFSTLEIQRTEQGDSAMYLCASSPTRVSGNTIYFGEGSWLTVV.

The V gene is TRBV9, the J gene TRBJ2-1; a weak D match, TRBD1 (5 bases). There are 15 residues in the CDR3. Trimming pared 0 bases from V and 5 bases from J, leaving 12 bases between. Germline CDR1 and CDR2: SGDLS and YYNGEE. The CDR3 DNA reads TGTGCCAGCAGCGTAGCTAGTACAGGTAACAATGAGCAGTTCTTC. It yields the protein CASSVASTGNNEQFF.

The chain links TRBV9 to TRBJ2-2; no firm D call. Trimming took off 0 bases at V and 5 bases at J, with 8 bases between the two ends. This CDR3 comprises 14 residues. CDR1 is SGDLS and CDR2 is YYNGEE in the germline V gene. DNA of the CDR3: TGTGCCAGCAGCGTAGTTCCCGATACCGGGGAGCTGTTTTTT. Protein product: CASSVVPDTGELFF.

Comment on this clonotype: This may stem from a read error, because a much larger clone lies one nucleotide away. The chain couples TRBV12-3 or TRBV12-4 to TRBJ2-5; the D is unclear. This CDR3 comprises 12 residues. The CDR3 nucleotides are TGTGCCAGCAGCCGTAATCCAGAGACCCGGTACTTC. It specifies CASSRNPETRYF.

CDR3 loop: CASTQTGDEQFF. DNA of the CDR3: TGTGCCAGCACCCAAACAGGGGATGAGCAGTTCTTC. The V gene is TRBV7-8, the J gene TRBJ2-1; TRBD1 matches at 7 bases. Per germline, CDR1 SGHVS and CDR2 FQNEAQ. The CDR3 runs 12 residues. V lost 7 bases to trimming and J lost 8 bases; unmatched junction nucleotides: 5. Full variable domain (outside the CDR3, taken from reference TRBV7-8 and TRBJ2-1): GAGVSQSPRYKVAKRGQDVALRCDPISGHVSLFWYQQALGQGPEFLTYFQNEAQLDKSGLPSDRFFAERPEGSVSTLKIQRTQQEDSAVYLCASTQTGDEQFFGPGTRLTVL.

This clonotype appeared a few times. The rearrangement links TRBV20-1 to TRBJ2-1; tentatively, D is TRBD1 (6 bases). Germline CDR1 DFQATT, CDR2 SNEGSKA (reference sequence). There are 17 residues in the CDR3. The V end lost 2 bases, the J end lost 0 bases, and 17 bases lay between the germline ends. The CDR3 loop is CSARSGRTDSSYNEQFF. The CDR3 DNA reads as TGCAGTGCTAGAAGCGGAAGGACAGATAGCTCCTACAATGAGCAGTTCTTC.

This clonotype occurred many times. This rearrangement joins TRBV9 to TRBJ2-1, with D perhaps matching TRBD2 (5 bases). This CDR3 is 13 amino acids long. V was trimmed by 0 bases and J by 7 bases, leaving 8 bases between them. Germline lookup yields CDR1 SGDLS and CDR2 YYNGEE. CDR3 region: CASSVEGVNEQFF. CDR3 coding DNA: TGTGCCAGCAGCGTAGAGGGAGTGAATGAGCAGTTCTTC.

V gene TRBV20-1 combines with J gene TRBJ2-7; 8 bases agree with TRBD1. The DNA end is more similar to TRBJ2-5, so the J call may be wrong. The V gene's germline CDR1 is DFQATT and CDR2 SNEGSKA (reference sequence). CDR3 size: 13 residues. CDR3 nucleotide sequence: TGCAGCCTTGGACAGGGAGAGGTGGAGACCCAGTACTTC. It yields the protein CSLGQGEVETQYF.

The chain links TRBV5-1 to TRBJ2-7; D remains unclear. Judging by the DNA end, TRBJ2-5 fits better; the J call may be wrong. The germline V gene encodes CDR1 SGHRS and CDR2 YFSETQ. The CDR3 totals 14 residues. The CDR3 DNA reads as TGCGCCAGCAGCCTTCTGGGCCAAGCGGAGACCCAGTACTTC. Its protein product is CASSLLGQAETQYF.

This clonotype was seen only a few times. CDR3 region: CASSLGYYNEQFF. CDR3 nucleotides: TGTGCCAGCAGTTTGGGCTACTACAATGAGCAGTTCTTC. The V gene is TRBV12-3 or TRBV12-4, the J gene TRBJ2-1; D remains unclear. This CDR3 region has 13 residues. With 3 bases removed from V and 3 bases from J, the gap between germline ends came to 6 bases.

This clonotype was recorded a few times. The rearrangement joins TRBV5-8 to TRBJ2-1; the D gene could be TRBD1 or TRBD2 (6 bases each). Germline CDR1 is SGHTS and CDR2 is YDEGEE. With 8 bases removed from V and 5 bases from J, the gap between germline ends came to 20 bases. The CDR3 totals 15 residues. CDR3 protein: CARDRGVKMDNEQFF. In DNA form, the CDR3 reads TGTGCCAGAGATAGGGGGGTCAAGATGGACAATGAGCAGTTCTTC. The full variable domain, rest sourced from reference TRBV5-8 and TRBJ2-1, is EAGVTQSPTHLIKTRGQQATLRCSPISGHTSVYWYQQALGLGLQFLLWYDEGEERNRGNFPPRFSGRQFPNYSSELNVNALELEDSALYLCARDRGVKMDNEQFFGPGTRLTVL.

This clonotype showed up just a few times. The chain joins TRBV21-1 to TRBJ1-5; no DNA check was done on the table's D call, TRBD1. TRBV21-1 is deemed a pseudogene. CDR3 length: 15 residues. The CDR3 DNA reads TGTGCCAGCAGCAGACGGGACAGCTTGACTCAGCCCCAGCATTTT. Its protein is CASSRRDSLTQPQHF.

In DNA form, the CDR3 reads TGTGCCAGCAGCCCTACATCAATCAGGCAGCCCCAGCATTTT. It codes for CASSPTSIRQPQHF. The chain links TRBV3-1 to TRBJ1-5; the D is unclear. The CDR3 is 14 amino acids. Trimming stripped 4 bases from V and 7 bases from J, with 14 bases between. Germline CDR1 reads LGHDT; CDR2 reads YNNKEL (reference sequence).

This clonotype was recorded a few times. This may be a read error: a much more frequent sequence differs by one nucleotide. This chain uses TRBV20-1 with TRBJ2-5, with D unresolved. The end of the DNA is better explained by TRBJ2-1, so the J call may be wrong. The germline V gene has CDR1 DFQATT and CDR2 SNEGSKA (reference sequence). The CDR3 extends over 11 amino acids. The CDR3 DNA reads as TGCAGTGCTATAGTCCAAGAGACCCAGTTCTTC. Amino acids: CSAIVQETQFF.

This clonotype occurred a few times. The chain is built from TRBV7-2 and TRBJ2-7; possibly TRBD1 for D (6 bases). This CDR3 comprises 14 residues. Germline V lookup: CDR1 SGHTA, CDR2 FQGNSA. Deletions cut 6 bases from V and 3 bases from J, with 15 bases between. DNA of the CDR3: TGTGCCAGCAGTTTACGGACAGAGAACTACGAGCAGTACTTC. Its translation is CASSLRTENYEQYF.

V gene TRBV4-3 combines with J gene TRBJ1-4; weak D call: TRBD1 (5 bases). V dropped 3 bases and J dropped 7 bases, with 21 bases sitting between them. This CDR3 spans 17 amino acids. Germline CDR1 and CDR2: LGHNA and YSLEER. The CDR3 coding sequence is TGCGCCAGCAGCCAGGACGGGACCCATCATGGGCCTGAAAAACTGTTTTTT. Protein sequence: CASSQDGTHHGPEKLFF.

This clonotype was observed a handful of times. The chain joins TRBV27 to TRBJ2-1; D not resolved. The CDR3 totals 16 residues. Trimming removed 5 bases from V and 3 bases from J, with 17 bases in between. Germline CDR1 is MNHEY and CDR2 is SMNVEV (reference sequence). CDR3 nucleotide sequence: TGTGCCAGCAGTCGCCTGGACGGAAACTTCTACAATGAGCAGTTCTTC. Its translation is CASSRLDGNFYNEQFF.